This is a list of T cell receptor beta chains from one sample in a study of radiotherapy plus CTLA-4 blockade in lung cancer. Data came from immunoSEQ multiplex PCR; TCRdb stores just in-frame clones and leaves some out. The sample gives roughly 40,000 clones, roughly 79% of which show up once; less than 25% is in the top ten. The specimen was peripheral blood, collected from a patient treated with radiotherapy plus ipilimumab. Every receptor here comes from a human donor with non-small cell lung cancer that progressed on radiotherapy plus ipilimumab. Each CDR3 is given with its conserved first and last residue. D genes are given only for firm matches. Not every row has a clone size; where given, it reads once, few, many or a size class.

18 TRBJ1-1 - - TRBV10-3 CAISERLVGLGAQTEAFF TGTGCCATCAGTGAGCGGTTAGTAGGATTGGGGGCGCAGACTGAAGCTTTCTTT
13 TRBJ1-1 TRBD1 - TRBV18 CASSRDRNTEAFF TGTGCCAGCTCACGGGACAGGAACACTGAAGCTTTCTTT
15 TRBJ2-2 - - TRBV27 CASKGGTVATGELFF TGTGCCAGCAAAGGAGGGACAGTTGCTACCGGGGAGCTGTTTTTT
12 TRBJ2-5 - - TRBV5-4 CASSFRQETQYF TGTGCCAGCAGCTTCCGTCAAGAGACCCAGTACTTC
14 TRBJ2-7 TRBD1 - TRBV5-1 CASNAGTGSYEQYF TGCGCCAGCAACGCCGGGACAGGCTCCTACGAGCAGTACTTC
15 TRBJ1-5 TRBD1 - TRBV5-1 CASSLVGQPNQPQHF TGCGCCAGCAGCTTGGTGGGACAGCCTAATCAGCCCCAGCATTTT
15 TRBJ2-1 TRBD1 - TRBV7-9 CASSRGQEIYNEQFF TGTGCCAGCAGCCGGGGACAGGAGATTTACAATGAGCAGTTCTTC
14 TRBJ1-3 - - TRBV5-1 CASMAGISGNTIYF TGCGCCAGCATGGCAGGGATCTCTGGAAACACCATATATTTT
20 TRBJ2-2 - - TRBV6-1 CASSEANPKIRTPGTGELFF TGTGCCAGCAGTGAAGCCAACCCCAAAATAAGGACACCAGGCACCGGGGAGCTGTTTTTT
15 TRBJ2-5 - - TRBV11-1 CASSRPTVKGETQYF TGTGCCAGCAGTCGGCCTACAGTCAAGGGGGAGACCCAGTACTTC
12 TRBJ1-2 - - TRBV28 CASSLPQDGYTF TGTGCCAGCAGTTTGCCCCAGGATGGCTACACCTTC
14 TRBJ2-5 TRBD1 - TRBV6-5 CASTQQGAGETQYF TGTGCCAGCACACAACAGGGGGCAGGGGAGACCCAGTACTTC
15 TRBJ1-3 - - TRBV6-1 CASSILEFSGNTIYF TGTGCCAGCAGCATTCTGGAGTTCTCTGGAAACACCATATATTTT
15 TRBJ1-5 TRBD1 once TRBV18 CASSPSTGENQPQHF TGTGCCAGCTCACCAAGTACAGGGGAAAATCAGCCCCAGCATTTT
16 TRBJ1-6 TRBD1 - TRBV6-6 CASSFLGQGASSPLHF TGTGCCAGCAGTTTCCTAGGACAGGGGGCAAGCTCACCCCTCCACTTT
14 TRBJ1-1 - - TRBV4-3 CASSRQEQDTEAFF TGCGCCAGCAGCAGACAGGAACAGGACACTGAAGCTTTCTTT
14 TRBJ1-2 TRBD1 - TRBV5-1 CASSGGQGADGYTF TGCGCCAGCAGCGGCGGCCAGGGGGCTGATGGCTACACCTTC
15 TRBJ2-1 - - TRBV4-1 CASSQGRGPDNEQFF TGCGCCAGCAGCCAAGGGCGGGGGCCAGACAATGAGCAGTTCTTC
15 TRBJ2-2 TRBD2 - TRBV6-5 CASSLTSRNTGELFF TGTGCCAGCAGCTTGACTAGCAGGAACACCGGGGAGCTGTTTTTT
13 TRBJ1-2 - - TRBV19 CASSTRQEHGYTF TGTGCCAGTAGTACCCGACAGGAACATGGCTACACCTTC
14 TRBJ1-1 - - TRBV5-1 CASSLGQMNTEAFF TGCGCCAGCAGCTTGGGACAGATGAACACTGAAGCTTTCTTT
18 TRBJ1-5 - - TRBV27 CASSPQRGAAFGNQPQHF TGTGCCAGCAGCCCGCAGCGGGGGGCGGCCTTTGGCAATCAGCCCCAGCATTTT
15 TRBJ1-3 - - TRBV6-5 CASSRSGPTGNTIYF TGTGCCAGCAGCCGCTCTGGCCCAACTGGAAACACCATATATTTT
15 TRBJ1-5 - - TRBV2 CASSEAGLRNQPQHF TGTGCCAGCAGTGAGGCGGGACTGAGGAATCAGCCCCAGCATTTT
15 TRBJ1-4 - - TRBV5-1 CASSLAVGEAEKLFF TGCGCCAGCAGCTTGGCCGTGGGGGAGGCTGAAAAACTGTTTTTT
16 TRBJ1-1 TRBD1 - TRBV18 CASSPPWGQRNTEAFF TGTGCCAGCTCACCCCCCTGGGGACAGCGTAACACTGAAGCTTTCTTT
15 TRBJ2-7 TRBD1 - TRBV5-1 CASSLEGQGAYEQYF TGCGCCAGCAGCTTGGAAGGACAGGGGGCGTACGAGCAGTACTTC
13 TRBJ1-4 - - TRBV29-1 CSVEAAGGEKLFF TGCAGCGTCGAGGCGGCGGGAGGTGAAAAACTGTTTTTT
13 TRBJ1-5 - - TRBV29-1 CSVRDNYNQPQHF TGCAGCGTCCGGGACAACTACAATCAGCCCCAGCATTTT
12 TRBJ2-7 - few TRBV18 CASSPQTGEQYF TGTGCCAGCTCACCACAGACAGGCGAGCAGTACTTC
16 TRBJ2-1 - - TRBV19 CASSIWKSRGGNEQFF TGTGCCAGTAGTATATGGAAGAGCAGGGGCGGCAATGAGCAGTTCTTC
16 TRBJ2-3 TRBD2 - TRBV5-1 CASRTSGGPSTDTQYF TGCGCCAGCCGGACTAGCGGGGGGCCGAGCACAGATACGCAGTATTTT
15 TRBJ2-3 - - TRBV5-1 CASSGRQPGADTQYF TGCGCCAGCAGCGGAAGACAGCCGGGGGCAGATACGCAGTATTTT
15 TRBJ2-6 - - TRBV5-1 CASIPVPGGANVLTF TGCGCCAGCATCCCGGTCCCGGGTGGGGCCAACGTCCTGACTTTC
14 TRBJ1-4 - - TRBV4-3 CASSPSRANEKLFF TGCGCCAGCAGTCCCTCCAGGGCTAATGAAAAACTGTTTTTT
14 TRBJ2-5 - - TRBV7-9 CASSSTLGKETQYF TGTGCCAGCAGCTCCACCCTAGGTAAAGAGACCCAGTACTTC
15 TRBJ2-1 - - TRBV2 CASSGTLLGDNEQFF TGTGCCAGCAGTGGGACTTTGCTCGGGGACAATGAGCAGTTCTTC
12 TRBJ1-2 TRBD1 - TRBV7-2 CASSGMTGPRTF TGTGCCAGCAGCGGAATGACAGGGCCCAGAACCTTC
14 TRBJ2-7 TRBD1 - TRBV11-2 CASSLGQGVGEQYF TGTGCCAGCAGCTTAGGCCAGGGGGTGGGGGAGCAGTACTTC
14 TRBJ1-1 - - TRBV11-2 CASSLMGQNTEAFF TGTGCCAGCAGCTTAATGGGCCAGAACACTGAAGCTTTCTTT
19 TRBJ2-2 TRBD2 - TRBV5-1 CASSSPPGLAGVTTGELFF TGCGCCAGCAGCTCGCCCCCGGGACTAGCGGGGGTCACCACCGGGGAGCTGTTTTTT
15 TRBJ1-4 - few TRBV4-3 CASSQDSIGSGKLFF TGCGCCAGCAGCCAAGATTCGATAGGGAGTGGAAAACTGTTTTTT